The source of this TCR beta chain is a study of technical replicates of blood from several donors. Measured with immunoSEQ multiplex PCR; TCRdb has only the in-frame clones, and not every one. The repertoire has about 59,000 clones, approximately 92% of them found once; the top ten carry less than 4.5%. Germline CDR1 and CDR2: MGHRA and YSYEKL. Trimming cost V 3 bases and J 6 bases; bases outside gene matches: 12. CDR3 size: 16 residues. The chain uses TRBV4-1 and TRBJ2-5, with 8 bases identical to TRBD1. The sample was PBMCs. The clonotype comes from a human donor in good health. Some clones in this sample may be carry-over from other donors' samples. CDR3 nucleotides: TGCGCCAGCAGCCATTCCGGGACAGGCCCTCGTCAGACCCAGTACTTC. The encoded protein is CASSHSGTGPRQTQYF.